The entry below gives a single T cell receptor beta chain sequence along with its context. The antigen is unknown. This entry comes from a study of beta chain features in type 1 diabetes. On the study more broadly: Sorted cells, about 99 million in number, were examined across all samples.

The V end lost 2 bases, the J end lost 4 bases, and 19 bases lay between the germline ends. Germline lookup yields CDR1 SEHNR and CDR2 FQNEAQ (reference sequence). CDR3 length equals 17 residues. As every portion of the isolated RNA was reverse transcribed, the sequencing read expressed TCRB transcripts. Libraries were prepared by immunoSEQ multiplex PCR; TCRdb keeps only in-frame clonotypes and omits some of them. The sample includes a few hundred thousand clones, 13% seen only once; the top ten take roughly 0.015%. Only one heparinised blood draw was taken per donor, and its volume averaged roughly 0.12 L. Findings of the study overall: Fewer junction insertions and more nucleotide deletions appeared in type 1 diabetes patients. Moderate yet significant TCRB CDR3 shortening was seen in Type 1 diabetes patients in all four CD4+ subsets. Any HLA-type effect on TCRB rearrangement remained unresolved here.

This chain uses TRBV7-9 with TRBJ2-3, with D tentatively TRBD2 (6 bases). Material for sequencing was naive CD4+ T cells from blood. The sequence came from a young woman with type 1 diabetes. CDR3 DNA sequence: TGTGCCAGCAGCTTAATGGGGACTCCGATGGTGTCAGATACGCAGTATTTT. Amino acid sequence: CASSLMGTPMVSDTQYF.